This T cell receptor (beta chain) originates from a study of T cell responses to AZD1222 COVID-19 vaccine. The method was immunoSEQ multiplex PCR; TCRdb's version includes in-frame clones alone and lacks a portion of them. The sample carries 90,000 to 110,000 clones, roughly 87% recorded once. CDR3 size: 16 residues. V lost 0 bases and J lost 0, with 9 bases in between. Germline CDR1 and CDR2: LGHNA and YSLEER. This receptor was identified in an adult who received the AZD1222 COVID-19 vaccine. V and J are TRBV4-3 and TRBJ2-1; D remains unclear. Sequenced material: peripheral blood, taken 28 days after the second AZD1222 dose. For the CDR3, the DNA is TGCGCCAGCAGCCAAGATGAAAGGAGCTCCTACAATGAGCAGTTCTTC. Its protein product is CASSQDERSSYNEQFF.